These T cell receptor beta chains were read from a single sample in a study of T cells in Graves' hyperthyroidism and ophthalmopathy. In TCRdb, the multiplex PCR reads were re-called with MiXCR into one record per CDR3 protein. The sample contains 600,000 to 650,000 distinct CDR3 sequences, about a sixth of which appear only once. The sequenced sample was blood. These receptors were taken from a woman in her 30s with Graves' hyperthyroidism. Each CDR3 is given with its conserved first and last residue. A D gene is named only where the DNA matches it firmly. Expanded clones get a size class; other rows say once, few or many, or leave the size out.

>TRBV3-1|-|TRBJ2-2|TRBD2
TGTGCCACTCATCAAGCGGGAGAGTACACCGGGGAGCTGTCTTTT
CATHQAGEYTGELSF
>TRBV28|many|TRBJ2-1|-
TGTGCCAGCAGTGCAGGGGTTTGGCCTGCGGGCAATGAGCAGTTCTTC
CASSAGVWPAGNEQFF
>TRBV6-1|many|TRBJ1-1|-
TGTGCCACCGAAGGAAGGACAGACACTGAAGCTTTCTTT
CATEGRTDTEAFF
>TRBV12-3/TRBV12-4|-|TRBJ2-5|-
TGTGCCAGCAGCCCGGATAGGGTGAGGGCAGAGACCCAGTACTTC
CASSPDRVRAETQYF
>TRBV13|many|TRBJ1-5|TRBD1
TGTGCCAGCAGCTTAGGCGGACAGGGCGAAAATCAGCCCCAGCATTTT
CASSLGGQGENQPQHF
>TRBV6-8|few|TRBJ2-6|-
TGTGCCAGCGGGTGGCGGTGCTCTGGGGCCAACGTCCTGACTTTC
CASGWRCSGANVLTF
>TRBV24-1|few|TRBJ2-7|-
TGTGCCACCAGTGATTTTTCCCACGAGCAGTACTTC
CATSDFSHEQYF
>TRBV7-3|many|TRBJ2-1|TRBD2
TGTGCCAGCAGCCAGCTCGGGACTAGCGTTCCAGTTGAGCAGTTCTTC
CASSQLGTSVPVEQFF
>TRBV12-3/TRBV12-4|-|TRBJ1-6|-
TGTGCCAGCAGTTTAGACAGGGATTCACCCCTCCACTTT
CASSLDRDSPLHF
>TRBV3-1|many|TRBJ2-7|TRBD1
TGTGCCAGCAGCCGTGGACAGGGTTACGAGCAGTACTTC
CASSRGQGYEQYF
>TRBV7-8|-|TRBJ2-7|-
TGTGCCAGCAGCTTATTTGGGAGCCCTACGAGGAACTACGAGCAGTACTTC
CASSLFGSPTRNYEQYF
>TRBV6-1|many|TRBJ2-6|-
TGTGCCAGCAGTAGGAACAGGGCTGGGGCCAACGTCCTGACTTTC
CASSRNRAGANVLTF
>TRBV18|many|TRBJ1-5|-
TGTGCCAGCTCACCATGGACAGATTATCCGCCCCAGCATTTT
CASSPWTDYPPQHF
>TRBV5-1|few|TRBJ2-7|TRBD2
TGCGCCAGCATCCCAGGGCCCGGCGGGGGTGCCTACGAGCAGTACTTC
CASIPGPGGGAYEQYF
>TRBV7-8|many|TRBJ2-7|-
TGTGCCAGCAGCCCGCGGACTACTACTTCTATCGAGCAGTACTTC
CASSPRTTTSIEQYF
>TRBV6-1|-|TRBJ1-4|-
TGTGCCAGCAGTTCGTCCAAGGCAGGGACTAATGAAAAACTGTTTTTT
CASSSSKAGTNEKLFF
>TRBV20-1|many|TRBJ2-3|-
TGCAGTGCTAGAGATCTGAGACAGAGCACAGATACGCAGTATTTT
CSARDLRQSTDTQYF
>TRBV6-1|few|TRBJ2-6|-
TGTGCCAGCGGGTGGGGCTCTGGGGCCAACGTCCTGACTTTC
CASGWGSGANVLTF
>TRBV19|-|TRBJ1-2|-
TGTGCCAGTAGCCCGGACCAAGGTCGGGGCTACACCTTC
CASSPDQGRGYTF
>TRBV6-1|-|TRBJ1-3|-
TGTGCCAGCAGTTACGCGGAGAGCTCTGGAAACACCATATATTTT
CASSYAESSGNTIYF
>TRBV20-1|once|TRBJ2-1|TRBD2
TGCAGTGCTAGACTAAGCGGGAGTAATGAGCAGTTCTTC
CSARLSGSNEQFF
>TRBV6-5|few|TRBJ2-1|-
TGTGCCAGCAGATCCTTGACAGCCTCCTACAATGAGCAGTTCTTC
CASRSLTASYNEQFF